The sequence of this T cell receptor (beta chain) was determined in a study of blood T cell repertoires in COVID-19. Measured with immunoSEQ multiplex PCR; TCRdb has only the in-frame clones, and not every one. The table lists 31,000 or so clones, around 91% of them singletons. The CDR3 runs 14 residues. V lost 6 bases to trimming and J lost 1 base, with 10 bases between them. CDR1 and CDR2 from the germline V gene are SGHTA and FQGNSA. The sequencing input was peripheral blood. The sequence was obtained from a man at least 80 years old with acute or convalescent COVID-19. The chain recombines TRBV7-2 with TRBJ1-3; D possibly corresponds to TRBD1 (5 bases). The CDR3 bases are TGTGCCAGCAGAGGCGGGGGGTCTGGAAACACCATATATTTT. This gives the protein CASRGGGSGNTIYF.